This T cell receptor beta chain was captured in a study of graft-versus-host responses after intestinal transplantation. Study at large: Transplants were multivisceral, liver-intestinal, or isolated intestinal. Among the recipients, all got anti-thymocyte globulin induction and then tacrolimus and steroids for approximately 3 years.

On this clone: Its specificity is not known.

Study observations and caveats: GvH clones were identified in recipient marrow, with some first appearing in ileum or blood. Maximum circulating GvH clone levels tracked with early post-transplant HvG decreases.

The data were produced by immunoSEQ multiplex PCR, yet TCRdb's version contains in-frame clones alone and is incomplete. The top ten hold approximately 0.5% of the sample, which has tens of thousands of clones, about 91% seen once. This TCR came from a human donor who received an intestinal transplant. This material consisted of unstimulated CD8+ T cells sorted from spleen or lymph node cells, taken before intestinal transplant.

The DNA for the CDR3 is TGCGCCAGCAGTCTAGGGGCAGGCTCGTCCTACAATGAGCAGTTCTTC. It specifies CASSLGAGSSYNEQFF. This sequence joins TRBV5-1 and TRBJ2-1; tentative D call: TRBD1 (5 bases). The CDR3 runs 16 residues. V was cut by 5 bases and J by 1 base, with 16 bases left in between. Germline V gives CDR1 SGHRS, CDR2 YFSETQ.